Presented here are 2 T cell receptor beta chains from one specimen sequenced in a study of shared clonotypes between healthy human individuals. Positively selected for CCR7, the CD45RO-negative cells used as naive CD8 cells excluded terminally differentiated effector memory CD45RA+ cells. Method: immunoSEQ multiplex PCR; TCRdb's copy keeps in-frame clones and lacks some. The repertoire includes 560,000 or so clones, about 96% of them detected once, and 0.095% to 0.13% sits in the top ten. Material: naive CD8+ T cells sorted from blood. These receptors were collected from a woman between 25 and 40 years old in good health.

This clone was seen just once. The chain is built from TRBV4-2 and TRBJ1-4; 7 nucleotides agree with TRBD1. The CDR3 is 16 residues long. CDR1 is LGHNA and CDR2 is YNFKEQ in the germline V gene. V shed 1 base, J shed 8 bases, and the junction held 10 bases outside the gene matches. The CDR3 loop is CASSQALDREGEKLFF. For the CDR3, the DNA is TGTGCCAGCAGCCAAGCTTTAGACAGGGAAGGAGAAAAACTGTTTTTT.

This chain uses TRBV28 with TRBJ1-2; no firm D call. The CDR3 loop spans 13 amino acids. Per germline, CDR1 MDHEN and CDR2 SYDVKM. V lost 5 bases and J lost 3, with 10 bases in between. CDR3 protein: CASSQATDYGYTF. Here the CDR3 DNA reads TGTGCCAGCAGTCAGGCGACCGACTATGGCTACACCTTC.